This is a list of T cell receptor beta chains from one sample in a study of blood T cell repertoires in COVID-19. Only in-frame clones appear in the TCRdb table, and some are missing; sequencing was by immunoSEQ multiplex PCR. Among under 95,000 clones listed, roughly 85% were seen once. Sequenced sample: peripheral blood. The receptors derive from a man in his sixties with acute or convalescent COVID-19. The CDR3 runs from the conserved cysteine through the conserved F or W. A D gene is named only where the DNA matches it firmly. For some rows the clone size is stated as once, few or many, or as a class when expanded; others skip it.

cdr3_nt	cdr3_aa	d_call	clone_size	v_call	j_call
TGTGCCAGCAGCTTGGAACGAACAGGGGGTGGGGGCTACACCTTC	CASSLERTGGGGYTF	TRBD1	once	TRBV5-4	TRBJ1-2
TGCGCCAGCAGCCAGGGCGGACAGGGTCTGGCAGACACTGAAGCTTTCTTT	CASSQGGQGLADTEAFF	TRBD1	NA	TRBV4-3	TRBJ1-1
TGTGCCAGCAGCTTAGCCGATTCTAGCGGTAGCTCCTACGAGCAGTACTTC	CASSLADSSGSSYEQYF	TRBD2	NA	TRBV5-4	TRBJ2-7
TGTGCCAGCAGCCGGGACAGGGATAGGAACACTGAAGCTTTCTTT	CASSRDRDRNTEAFF	TRBD1	once	TRBV5-4	TRBJ1-1
TGCGCCAGCAGCTTGGCCTTGGCCTCCCCCACTGAAGCTTTCTTT	CASSLALASPTEAFF	NA	NA	TRBV5-1	TRBJ1-1
TGCGCCAGCAGCTTCAGGGGGCAGGAAGGAAAACTGTTTTTT	CASSFRGQEGKLFF	TRBD1	NA	TRBV5-1	TRBJ1-4
TGTGCCAGCAGCGGCGAGGTGGTGACAGGGCCCCGTTTGCACACTGAAGCTTTCTTT	CASSGEVVTGPRLHTEAFF	TRBD1	NA	TRBV5-6	TRBJ1-1
TGTGCCAGCAGCGAGTGGCAGGGAAGTGGCTACACCTTC	CASSEWQGSGYTF	NA	NA	TRBV7-2	TRBJ1-2
TGTGCCAGCAGCCAACAGGGACTAGCGGGGGTGCCGAGCTCCTACAATGAGCAGTTCTTC	CASSQQGLAGVPSSYNEQFF	TRBD2	NA	TRBV3-1/TRBV3-2	TRBJ2-1
TGTGCCTGGAGTGGGAGGAGCGGGGGGGCCGGGGCGTACTACAATGAGCAGTTCTTC	CAWSGRSGGAGAYYNEQFF	TRBD2	NA	TRBV30	TRBJ2-1
TGTGCCAGTGGGAGGACAGGGACTGAAGCTTTCTTT	CASGRTGTEAFF	TRBD1	NA	TRBV19	TRBJ1-1
TGTGCCAGTAAAGACAGGGCTCGAAGCGAGGATGAGCAGTTCTTC	CASKDRARSEDEQFF	TRBD1	NA	TRBV19	TRBJ2-1
TGTGCCAGCAGTGAACTACCGGGCCTAAGCGGCTATGGCTACACCTTC	CASSELPGLSGYGYTF	NA	NA	TRBV6-1	TRBJ1-2
TGTGCCAGCAGAGCGGGACTAGCGACGAACACCGGGGAGCTGTTTTTT	CASRAGLATNTGELFF	TRBD2	NA	TRBV5-4	TRBJ2-2
TGTGCCAGCAGTACAGGATCTGGAAACACCATATATTTT	CASSTGSGNTIYF	NA	NA	TRBV6-5	TRBJ1-3
TGCGCCAGCAGAACAGGACAGGGGGCGTCGGACACTGAAGCTTTCTTT	CASRTGQGASDTEAFF	TRBD1	NA	TRBV5-1	TRBJ1-1
TGTGCCAGCTCACTAACGACAGGGGGGGAAAACATTCAGTACTTC	CASSLTTGGENIQYF	TRBD1	NA	TRBV18	TRBJ2-4
TGCGCCAGCAGTTCCCAAACAGTCTCTGGGGCCAACGTCCTGACTTTC	CASSSQTVSGANVLTF	NA	NA	TRBV5-1	TRBJ2-6
TGTGCCAGCAGTCGACCGGGACAGAAAATGAACACTGAAGCTTTCTTT	CASSRPGQKMNTEAFF	TRBD1	few	TRBV5-4	TRBJ1-1
TGCGCCAGCAGTGACAGGTACCGGGGTGGCTACACCTTC	CASSDRYRGGYTF	NA	NA	TRBV10-2	TRBJ1-2
TGCAGCGCTCGGACTAGCGGGGTTCTCTACGAGCAGTACTTC	CSARTSGVLYEQYF	TRBD2	medium-sized	TRBV29-1	TRBJ2-7
TGTGCCAGTAGTTTCGTCGGGCTAGCGGGTTCGAACACCGGGGAGCTGTTTTTT	CASSFVGLAGSNTGELFF	TRBD2	NA	TRBV19	TRBJ2-2
TGCAGTGCTAGTTTTCCTAACAGGGACTATGGCTACACCTTC	CSASFPNRDYGYTF	NA	NA	TRBV20-1	TRBJ1-2
TGTGCCAGCAGCCCACGAGGAGGGGACTATGGCTACACCTTC	CASSPRGGDYGYTF	NA	once	TRBV7-2	TRBJ1-2
TGTGCCAGCAGCCTAAGATCCGGGACAGGGAACACCGGGGAGCTGTTTTTT	CASSLRSGTGNTGELFF	TRBD1	NA	TRBV9	TRBJ2-2
TGCGCCAGCAGTCGCCGCACAGGGGGCGAGTTTGCGGCTTTCTTT	CASSRRTGGEFAAFF	TRBD1	NA	TRBV5-1	TRBJ1-1
TGTGCCAGCAGCGAGCAAGAGACCCAGTACTTC	CASSEQETQYF	NA	NA	TRBV6-5	TRBJ2-5
TGCAGTGCTAGTCTCGGACAGGAGGCCACTGAAGCTTTCTTT	CSASLGQEATEAFF	TRBD1	NA	TRBV20-1	TRBJ1-1
TGTGCCAGCAGCTCCCGGACTGTGAGCTCTGGAAACACCATATATTTT	CASSSRTVSSGNTIYF	NA	NA	TRBV27	TRBJ1-3
TGCGCCAGCAGCCCGGGGGGGGCAGGCTCCGCAATTCAAAAACTGTTTTTT	CASSPGGAGSAIQKLFF	NA	NA	TRBV5-1	TRBJ1-4
TGTGCCAGCAGTCCAAACTCTGGACCCCTCCACTTT	CASSPNSGPLHF	NA	once	TRBV6-2/TRBV6-3	TRBJ1-6
TGTGCCAGCAGCTCCCGTACAGATACGCAGTATTTT	CASSSRTDTQYF	NA	NA	TRBV5-6	TRBJ2-3
TGTGCCAGCAGCGCCCTAGCGGGGCCCAGCTCTGGGGCCAACGTCCTGACTTTC	CASSALAGPSSGANVLTF	NA	NA	TRBV21-1	TRBJ2-6
TGCGCCAGCAGCCCCTCCGGGACTAGCAACACCGGGGAGCTGTTTTTT	CASSPSGTSNTGELFF	TRBD2	NA	TRBV4-1	TRBJ2-2
TGTGCCAGCAGCTTTTGGCTGTCAACTAATGAAAAACTGTTTTTT	CASSFWLSTNEKLFF	NA	NA	TRBV5-6	TRBJ1-4
TGTGCCAGCGGCGGGACGCGTGAGGCCCAGTACTTC	CASGGTREAQYF	NA	NA	TRBV2	TRBJ2-5
TGTGCCAGCACCCTCTTCGGGGGGCAAACCTACAATGAGCAGTTCTTC	CASTLFGGQTYNEQFF	NA	once	TRBV7-2	TRBJ2-1
TGTGCCTGGAGTCCAGGGGACCTCAGAAATTCACCCCTCCACTTT	CAWSPGDLRNSPLHF	NA	NA	TRBV30	TRBJ1-6
TGTGCCAGCAGCTTAGAGGGGGGGCTCATCTCGTCCGCTACCGGGGAGCTGTTTTTT	CASSLEGGLISSATGELFF	NA	once	TRBV11-3	TRBJ2-2
TGTGCCAGCAGTGCCGAGTGGGCTAGCGGGGGTGGAAATGAGCAGTTCTTC	CASSAEWASGGGNEQFF	TRBD2	NA	TRBV2	TRBJ2-1
TGTGCCAGCAGTGAATCGGGGCGGGGGGTATACTTC	CASSESGRGVYF	TRBD2	NA	TRBV2	TRBJ2-5
TGTGCCAGCAGCGTCAACGGGGGGGCCTTTGAGACCCAGTACTTC	CASSVNGGAFETQYF	TRBD2	NA	TRBV7-3	TRBJ2-5
TGTGCCAGCAGTGTGACAGGGGTGCCACAAGAGACCCAGTACTTC	CASSVTGVPQETQYF	TRBD1	NA	TRBV2	TRBJ2-5
TGTGCCAGCAGCCTGGAGGACAGGGGGCGGACCGGGGAGCTGTTTTTT	CASSLEDRGRTGELFF	TRBD1	NA	TRBV9	TRBJ2-2
TGCGCCAGCAGCTCTCAAGGGGGGGGGCCACAGTACTTC	CASSSQGGGPQYF	NA	NA	TRBV5-1	TRBJ2-7
TGTGCCTCCTTAGATGGCTACACCTTC	CASLDGYTF	NA	NA	TRBV30	TRBJ1-2